Each of the 21 T cell receptor beta chains below was sequenced from the same sample in a study of blood T cells in healthy people across ages. The second PCR ran roughly 6 to 11 cycles with a sample-barcoded 5' primer and J-beta primers. TCRdb reprocessed the 5' RACE reads via MiXCR and lists one record per CDR3 protein. Of about 900,000 distinct CDR3 sequences listed, around 68% are singletons. The sequencing input was blood. These receptors originate from a man younger than 45 in good health.

The gene calls are TRBV7-3 and TRBJ2-2; D perhaps matches TRBD2 (6 bases). The germline V and J ends were trimmed by 5 bases and 4 bases, with 14 bases remaining between them. Germline CDR1 reads SGHTA; CDR2 reads FQGTGA. CDR3 size: 15 residues. The CDR3 reads CASSRGATVTGELFF. CDR3 DNA sequence: TGTGCCAGCAGCCGCGGGGCGACGGTCACCGGGGAGCTGTTTTTT.

This clonotype was observed once. The gene calls are TRBV20-1 and TRBJ1-4; maybe TRBD1 (6 bases). The CDR3 is 13 amino acids. Germline assignment: CDR1 DFQATT and CDR2 SNEGSKA (reference sequence). Between the trimmed V and J ends, which lost 5 bases and 3 bases, there was a span of 10 bases. The CDR3 bases are TGCAGTGCTGAGACAGGCCCTAATGAAAAACTGTTTTTT. Its translation: CSAETGPNEKLFF.

This chain connects TRBV27 to TRBJ2-5; D gene ambiguous. The CDR3 has 14 residues. Trimming left V 2 bases short and J 8 bases short, with 15 bases between. Germline V gene lookup returns CDR1 MNHEY and CDR2 SMNVEV (reference sequence). The CDR3 loop is CASSLGRMGRTQYF. The CDR3 DNA reads TGTGCCAGCAGTTTAGGGCGGATGGGTCGTACCCAGTACTTC.

There are a few counts of this clonotype. The rearrangement joins TRBV29-1 to TRBJ1-2; weak D call: TRBD1 (6 bases). This CDR3 spans 12 amino acids. Trimming removed 4 bases from V and 5 bases from J, with 11 bases in between. Germline V gene data show CDR1 as SQVTM and CDR2 as ANQGSEA. CDR3 residues: CSVAWDNYGYTF. The CDR3 DNA is TGCAGCGTTGCTTGGGACAATTATGGCTACACCTTC.

This clonotype turned up a few times. The chain joins TRBV4-2 to TRBJ2-7; D may be TRBD2 (6 bases). The V end lost 4 bases, the J end lost 5 bases, and 21 bases lay between the germline ends. Germline V gives CDR1 LGHNA, CDR2 YNFKEQ. This CDR3 is built from 16 residues. CDR3 in amino acids: CASSRTIPGLANEQYF. CDR3 coding DNA: TGTGCCAGCAGCCGGACTATCCCGGGACTCGCAAACGAGCAGTACTTC.

This clonotype was seen a few times. The rearrangement uses TRBV20-1 and TRBJ2-7, with 8 bases that match TRBD2. The J call is uncertain, as TRBJ2-5 better fits the DNA end. The length of the CDR3 is 13 residues. Germline loops: CDR1 DFQATT, CDR2 SNEGSKA (reference sequence). The CDR3, as DNA: TGCAGTGCTACCCTCGGACGGGGGGGGACCCAGTACTTC. The encoded protein is CSATLGRGGTQYF.

The chain couples TRBV7-2 to TRBJ2-4; 11 nucleotides agree with TRBD2. The J segment lost 8 bases and the V segment lost 3 bases, leaving 9 bases of the junction unmatched. The CDR3 runs 16 residues. In germline, CDR1 is SGHTA, CDR2 FQGNSA. The CDR3 reads CASSFVAGSGGDIQYF. CDR3 nucleotides: TGTGCCAGCAGCTTCGTAGCGGGTAGCGGGGGGGACATTCAGTACTTC.

This clonotype turned up a few times. The rearrangement links TRBV5-6 to TRBJ1-2; D call uncertain. V lost 3 bases, J lost 0 bases, and 12 bases lay in between. The CDR3 is made up of 15 amino acids. CDR1 and CDR2 (germline): SGHDT, YYEEEE. CDR3 sequence (DNA): TGTGCCAGCAGCTCACAACGTGGATCTAACTATGGCTACACCTTC. Translating it yields CASSSQRGSNYGYTF.

The chain combines TRBV6-6 with TRBJ2-6; D unclear. V dropped 4 bases and J dropped 6 bases, with 1 base sitting between them. This CDR3 comprises 11 residues. The germline CDR1 and CDR2 sequences are MNHNY and SVGAGI (reference sequence). The CDR3 protein is CASSSANVLTF. CDR3 in DNA: TGTGCCAGCAGTTCGGCCAACGTCCTGACTTTC.

The chain has TRBV7-2 and TRBJ2-7; D ambiguous. The J call is in doubt because the DNA end fits TRBJ2-5 better. Germline loops: CDR1 SGHTA, CDR2 FQGNSA. This CDR3 spans 15 amino acids. CDR3 nucleotides: TGTGCCAGCAGCTTGGCGGCCGCAGTTAAAGAGACCCAGTACTTC. This encodes CASSLAAAVKETQYF.

CDR3 in amino acids: CASSEVKHYGYTF. As DNA, the CDR3 is TGTGCCAGCAGTGAAGTGAAGCACTATGGCTACACCTTC. The chain links TRBV2 to TRBJ1-2; no definite D call. The CDR3 loop spans 13 amino acids. Trimming stripped 1 base from V and 3 bases from J, with 6 bases between. CDR1 and CDR2 (germline): SNHLY, FYNNEI.

This chain joins TRBV5-1 and TRBJ2-5; possible D gene TRBD1, 6 bases. The V gene's germline CDR1 is SGHRS and CDR2 YFSETQ. V lost 7 bases to trimming and J lost 1 base, with 11 bases between them. This CDR3 region has 13 residues. The chain's CDR3 is CASQGQTQETQYF. CDR3 nucleotide sequence: TGCGCCAGCCAGGGGCAGACCCAAGAGACCCAGTACTTC. Supplemented by reference TRBV5-1 and TRBJ2-5, the full variable domain reads KAGVTQTPRYLIKTRGQQVTLSCSPISGHRSVSWYQQTPGQGLQFLFEYFSETQRNKGNFPGRFSGRQFSNSRSEMNVSTLELGDSALYLCASQGQTQETQYFGPGTRLLVL.

The rearrangement links TRBV20-1 to TRBJ2-3; TRBD1 is a possible D gene (6 bases). The CDR3 contains 14 residues. Germline lookup yields CDR1 DFQATT and CDR2 SNEGSKA (reference sequence). V was clipped by 5 bases and J by 1 base, with 13 bases between them. The CDR3 protein is CSAAGPGGTDTQYF. The CDR3 DNA reads TGCAGTGCTGCCGGCCCAGGGGGCACAGATACGCAGTATTTT.

This clonotype turned up a few times. This chain links TRBV7-9 with TRBJ2-7; 10 bases match TRBD1. The J segment lost 0 bases and the V segment lost 5 bases, leaving 10 bases of the junction unmatched. This CDR3 contains 17 residues. CDR1 and CDR2 (germline): SEHNR, FQNEAQ (reference sequence). DNA of the CDR3: TGTGCCAGCAGCCCTACAACGGGACAGGGGTCCTCCTACGAGCAGTACTTC. Encoded protein: CASSPTTGQGSSYEQYF. Together with reference TRBV7-9 and TRBJ2-7, the CDR3 gives the full variable domain: DTGVSQNPRHKITKRGQNVTFRCDPISEHNRLYWYRQTLGQGPEFLTYFQNEAQLEKSRLLSDRFSAERPKGSFSTLEIQRTEQGDSAMYLCASSPTTGQGSSYEQYFGPGTRLTVT.

The V gene is TRBV4-1, the J gene TRBJ2-7, with a possible D match to TRBD2 (7 bases). The CDR3 extends over 17 amino acids. The V and J ends lost 2 bases and 0 bases respectively, with 17 bases between them. CDR1 is MGHRA, CDR2 YSYEKL, per germline. The CDR3 DNA follows: TGCGCCAGCAGCCAAATGTCGGGGGGCCCAAGCTCCTACGAGCAGTACTTC. Protein sequence: CASSQMSGGPSSYEQYF.

The chain joins TRBV10-3 to TRBJ1-4; tentatively, D is TRBD1 (6 bases). Germline CDR1 ENHRY, CDR2 SYGVKD. The CDR3 spans 14 residues. Trimming removed 4 bases from V and 6 bases from J, with 12 bases in between. CDR3 region: CAISAGEGYEKLFF. The CDR3 nucleotides read TGTGCCATCAGTGCAGGGGAAGGATATGAAAAACTGTTTTTT.

The CDR3 DNA sequence: TGTGCCAGCAGTGACGGACACAATGAGCAGTTCTTC. This translates into CASSDGHNEQFF. The chain links TRBV28 to TRBJ2-1; D not certain. Between the trimmed V and J ends, which lost 5 bases and 5 bases, there was a span of 7 bases. Germline-derived CDR1 and CDR2 are MDHEN and SYDVKM. This CDR3 has 12 residues.

This clonotype was seen a single time. This chain joins TRBV2 and TRBJ2-1; 8 bases fit TRBD2. Germline V gene sequence: CDR1 SNHLY, CDR2 FYNNEI. The V and J ends lost 6 bases and 8 bases, in that order; junction bases with no gene match: 9. CDR3 length: 14 residues. The DNA of the CDR3 is TGTGCCAGCAGCACAGGACTAGCTGGCCATGAGCAGTTCTTC. Translating gives CASSTGLAGHEQFF.

This clonotype has only one observation. The chain carries TRBV7-2 and TRBJ2-3; D might be TRBD1 or TRBD2, each matching 5 bases. Germline loops: CDR1 SGHTA, CDR2 FQGNSA. This CDR3 spans 14 amino acids. V lost 9 bases, J lost 0 bases, and 13 bases lay in between. The CDR3, as DNA: TGTGCCAGGTCCGGGGCCAATAGCACAGATACGCAGTATTTT. It is translated as CARSGANSTDTQYF.

The sample holds a few counts of this clonotype. The rearrangement uses TRBV10-3 and TRBJ1-5; D is uncertain. The CDR3 runs 13 residues. Germline V gives CDR1 ENHRY, CDR2 SYGVKD. Trimming removed 0 bases at V and 5 bases at J, with 5 bases between. CDR3 residues: CAISESVDQPQHF. The CDR3 nucleotides are TGTGCCATCAGTGAGTCGGTGGATCAGCCCCAGCATTTT.

The chain carries TRBV7-2 and TRBJ2-3; D uncertain. In germline, CDR1 is SGHTA, CDR2 FQGNSA. The CDR3 runs 15 residues. The germline V and J ends were trimmed by 5 bases and 2 bases, with 14 bases remaining between them. CDR3 DNA: TGTGCCAGCAGCCCCCAAATACAACACACAGATACGCAGTATTTT. Its translation is CASSPQIQHTDTQYF.